A single sample gave rise to the 10 T cell receptor beta chains below, sequenced in a study of blood T cell repertoires in COVID-19. Repertoires were generated with immunoSEQ multiplex PCR, while TCRdb's copy carries only in-frame clones and drops some. The table lists a few hundred thousand clones, roughly 90% of them singletons. Sequencing input: peripheral blood. Every receptor here comes from a man between 18 and 35 years old who had recovered from COVID-19.

In this sample, this clone turned up a few times. The gene calls are TRBV3-1 (or the pseudogene TRBV3-2) and TRBJ1-2, with D possibly being TRBD1 (5 bases). The CDR3 totals 15 residues. V shed 1 base and J shed 5 bases, with 14 bases lying between them. Germline values: CDR1 LGHDT, CDR2 YNNKEL (reference sequence). The CDR3 reads CASSQVSQDIYGYTF. CDR3 DNA sequence: TGTGCCAGCAGCCAAGTATCGCAGGACATATATGGCTACACCTTC.

This clone appeared once. Other DNA sequences within the sample encode an identical CDR3. The rearrangement joins TRBV18 to TRBJ2-5; possible D gene TRBD1, 5 bases. CDR1 and CDR2 from the germline V gene are KGHSH and LQKENI. This CDR3 contains 12 residues. Trimming removed 4 bases at V and 5 bases at J, with 8 bases between. The CDR3 bases are TGTGCCAGCTCACGGGGCGAGGAGACCCAGTACTTC. Translation: CASSRGEETQYF.

The V call is TRBV27, the J call TRBJ1-6, with a weak D call TRBD1 (5 bases). Trimming removed 3 bases from V and 2 bases from J, with 14 bases in between. The length of the CDR3 is 17 residues. Looked up from germline, CDR1 is MNHEY and CDR2 is SMNVEV (reference sequence). The CDR3 nucleotides are TGTGCCAGCAGTTTGCGGGGGGTAGCAGCCTATAATTCACCCCTCCACTTT. It translates to CASSLRGVAAYNSPLHF.

The V and J genes are TRBV5-1 and TRBJ2-6, with TRBD1 matching 10 bases. Germline CDR1 and CDR2: SGHRS and YFSETQ. The CDR3 covers 22 residues. With 4 bases clipped from V and 2 bases from J, the junction kept 21 bases outside the gene matches. The CDR3 DNA is TGCGCCAGCAGCCCCGCCCCTACTCCCCATCGGACAGGGGGTCCTGGGGCCAACGTCCTGACTTTC. Amino acid sequence: CASSPAPTPHRTGGPGANVLTF.

The gene calls are TRBV18 and TRBJ2-1; 7 bases map to TRBD1. The CDR3 has 13 amino acids. The V gene's germline CDR1 is KGHSH and CDR2 LQKENI. The V segment lost 3 bases and the J segment 8 bases; nucleotides outside the gene matches: 4. The CDR3 protein is CASSPQDRDEQFF. The CDR3 DNA follows: TGTGCCAGCTCACCCCAAGACAGGGATGAGCAGTTCTTC.

V and J are TRBV10-3 and TRBJ2-3, with 13 positions matching TRBD2. This CDR3 region has 17 residues. Germline CDR1 ENHRY, CDR2 SYGVKD. With V trimmed by 5 bases and J by 2 bases, 7 bases remained unmatched. CDR3 residues: CAISLKGLAGATDTQYF. In DNA, the CDR3 is TGTGCCATCAGTTTGAAAGGACTAGCGGGAGCCACAGATACGCAGTATTTT.

This sequence joins TRBV9 and TRBJ1-2; D is ambiguous. This CDR3 has 11 residues. CDR1 and CDR2 (germline): SGDLS, YYNGEE. V was shortened by 0 bases and J by 10 bases, with 7 bases between the two germline ends. The CDR3, as DNA: TGTGCCAGCAGCGTAGGTAGCTACTACACCTTC. It is translated as CASSVGSYYTF.

The chain employs TRBV12-3 or TRBV12-4 and TRBJ1-1; the D gene is possibly TRBD1 (6 bases). The CDR3 covers 13 residues. The V end lost 6 bases, the J end lost 2 bases, and 10 bases lay between the germline ends. The CDR3 nucleotides are TGTGCCAGCAGCACAGGGTATAACACTGAAGCTTTCTTT. This sequence encodes CASSTGYNTEAFF.

Turning to this clone: Additional DNA sequences in this sample encode the identical CDR3. The chain has TRBV7-2 and TRBJ1-1; D unresolved. The V gene's germline CDR1 is SGHTA and CDR2 FQGNSA. V lost 1 base and J 5 bases, leaving 8 bases between the germline ends. This CDR3 has 13 residues. CDR3 protein: CASSLDRGTEAFF. In DNA, the CDR3 is TGTGCCAGCAGCTTAGATAGAGGGACTGAAGCTTTCTTT.

The chain couples TRBV5-5 to TRBJ2-1; 10 bases align to TRBD2. The CDR3 is 14 residues long. Germline V gene sequence: CDR1 SGHKS, CDR2 YYEKEE (reference sequence). V shed 1 base, J shed 9 bases, and the junction held 4 bases outside the gene matches. The CDR3 DNA reads TGTGCCAGCAGCTTGCGGGGACTAGCGAGTGAGCAGTTCTTC. It translates to CASSLRGLASEQFF. The variable domain in full, with the rest retrieved from reference TRBV5-5 and TRBJ2-1, is DAGVTQSPTHLIKTRGQQVTLRCSPISGHKSVSWYQQVLGQGPQFIFQYYEKEERGRGNFPDRFSARQFPNYSSELNVNALLLGDSALYLCASSLRGLASEQFFGPGTRLTVL.